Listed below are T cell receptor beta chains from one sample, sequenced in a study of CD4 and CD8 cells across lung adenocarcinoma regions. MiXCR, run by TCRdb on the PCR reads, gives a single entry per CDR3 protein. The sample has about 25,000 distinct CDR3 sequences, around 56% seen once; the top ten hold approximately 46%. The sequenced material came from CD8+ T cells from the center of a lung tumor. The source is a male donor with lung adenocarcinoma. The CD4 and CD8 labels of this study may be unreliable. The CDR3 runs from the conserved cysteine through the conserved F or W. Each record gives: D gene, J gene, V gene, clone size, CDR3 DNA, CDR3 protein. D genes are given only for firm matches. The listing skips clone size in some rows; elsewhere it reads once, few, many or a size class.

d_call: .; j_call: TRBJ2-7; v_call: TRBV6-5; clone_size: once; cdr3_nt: TGTGCCAGCAGTTACTCGATACATCAGTCCCACGAGCAGTACTTC; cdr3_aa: CASSYSIHQSHEQYF
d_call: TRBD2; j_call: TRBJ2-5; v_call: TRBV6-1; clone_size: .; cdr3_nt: TGTGCGAGCCGCGGGGGGGGAGACCAAGAGACCCAGTACTTC; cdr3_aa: CASRGGGDQETQYF
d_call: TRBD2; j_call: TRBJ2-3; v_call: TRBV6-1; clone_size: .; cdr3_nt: TGTGCCAGCAAGGGCGGGGGGGGGCGTAGCAAAGATACGCAGTATTTC; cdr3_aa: CASKGGGGRSKDTQYF
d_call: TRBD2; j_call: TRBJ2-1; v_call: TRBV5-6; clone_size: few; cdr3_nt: TGTGCCAGCAGCTTGGCAGCCGGACTAGCGGGAGGGCCGGGACGCAATGAGCAGTTCTTC; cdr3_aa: CASSLAAGLAGGPGRNEQFF
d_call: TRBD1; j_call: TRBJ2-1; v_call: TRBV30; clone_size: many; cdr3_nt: TGTGCCTGGAGGGGACAGGGTCCCGCCAATGAGCAGTTCTTC; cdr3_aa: CAWRGQGPANEQFF
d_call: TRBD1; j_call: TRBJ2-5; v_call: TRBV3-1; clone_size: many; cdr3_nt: TGTGCCAGCAGCGGGGACAGGGGATGGGGGACCCAGTACTTC; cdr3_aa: CASSGDRGWGTQYF
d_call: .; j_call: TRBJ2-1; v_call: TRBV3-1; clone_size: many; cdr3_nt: TGTGCCAGCAGCCAAGTCCCTAGGGTTGAGCAGTTCTTC; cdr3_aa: CASSQVPRVEQFF
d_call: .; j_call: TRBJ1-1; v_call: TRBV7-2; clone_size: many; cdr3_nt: TGTGCCAGCAGCAGAGGGGGTGCCACTGAAGCTTTCTTT; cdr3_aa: CASSRGGATEAFF
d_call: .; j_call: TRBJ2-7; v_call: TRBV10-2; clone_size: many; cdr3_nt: TGCGCCAGCAGTGCCACAGAAAATAGCGAGCAGTACTTC; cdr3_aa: CASSATENSEQYF
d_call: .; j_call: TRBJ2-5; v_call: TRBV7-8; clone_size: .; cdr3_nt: TGTGCCAGCAGCTTAGCGCACCAACCGGAGGAGACCCAGTACTTC; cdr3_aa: CASSLAHQPEETQYF
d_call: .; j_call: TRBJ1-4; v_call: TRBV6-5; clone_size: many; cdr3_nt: TGTGCCAGCAGTTACAGTTCGACAGTAGATAATGAAAAACTGTTTTTT; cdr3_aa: CASSYSSTVDNEKLFF
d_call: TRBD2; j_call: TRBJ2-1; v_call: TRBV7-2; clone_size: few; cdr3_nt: TGTGCCAGCAGCCTCGGACTAGCGGGAGGACCAATTACCTACGAGCAGTTCTTC; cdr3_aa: CASSLGLAGGPITYEQFF
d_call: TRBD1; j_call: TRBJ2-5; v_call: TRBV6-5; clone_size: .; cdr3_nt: TGTGCCAGCAGTTACCTGTGGACAGGAGAGACCCAGTACTTC; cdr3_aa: CASSYLWTGETQYF
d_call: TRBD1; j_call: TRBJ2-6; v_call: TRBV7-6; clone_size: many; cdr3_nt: TGTGCCAGCAGCCGCCGGGGACAGGGTATAACTGGGGCCAACGTCCTGACTTTC; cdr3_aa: CASSRRGQGITGANVLTF
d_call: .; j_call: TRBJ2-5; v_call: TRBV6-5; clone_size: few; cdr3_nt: TGTGCCAGCAGTTCTCGGACAGATCCTCCAAGAGAGACCCAGTACTTC; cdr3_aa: CASSSRTDPPRETQYF
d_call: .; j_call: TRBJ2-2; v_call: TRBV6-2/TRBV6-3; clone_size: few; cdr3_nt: TGTGCCAGCAGAGGAGGTCCCGGGGAGCTGTTTTTT; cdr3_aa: CASRGGPGELFF
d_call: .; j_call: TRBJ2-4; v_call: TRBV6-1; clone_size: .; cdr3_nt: TGTGCCAGCAGTGAAGCGGGGCTGTGGGTCAAGGACATTCAGTACTTC; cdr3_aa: CASSEAGLWVKDIQYF
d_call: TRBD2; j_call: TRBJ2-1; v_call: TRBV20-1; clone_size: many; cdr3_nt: TGCAGTGCCTCGCTAGCGGGAGGTTCCCGCGGCAATGAGCAGTTCTTC; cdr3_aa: CSASLAGGSRGNEQFF
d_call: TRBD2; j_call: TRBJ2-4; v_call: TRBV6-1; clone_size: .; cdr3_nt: TGTGCCAGCAGGGGAGCGGGAGTCAAAGATACGCAGTACTTC; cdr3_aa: CASRGAGVKDTQYF
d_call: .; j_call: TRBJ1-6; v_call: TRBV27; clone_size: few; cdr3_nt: TGTGCCAGCAGTTTAGGAGGGTATAGGGGGAGCTCCTATAATTCACCCCTCCACTTT; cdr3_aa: CASSLGGYRGSSYNSPLHF
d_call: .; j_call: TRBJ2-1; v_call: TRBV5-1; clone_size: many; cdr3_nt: TGCGCCAGCAGATTGGGTCCTGTACTAGGGGAAAATGAGCAGTTCTTC; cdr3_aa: CASRLGPVLGENEQFF
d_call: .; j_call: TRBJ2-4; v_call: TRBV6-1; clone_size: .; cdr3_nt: TGTGCCAGCAGTGACGCGGGGCCGTGGGCCAGAAATACGCAGTACTTC; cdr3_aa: CASSDAGPWARNTQYF
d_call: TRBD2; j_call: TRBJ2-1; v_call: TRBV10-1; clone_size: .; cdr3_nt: TGCCCCAGCAGTGAAATGGCGGGAGCCAATGAGCAGTTCTTC; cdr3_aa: CPSSEMAGANEQFF
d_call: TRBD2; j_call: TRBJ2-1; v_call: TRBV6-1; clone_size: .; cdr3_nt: TGTGCCAGCAGTGAAGGACTAGCGGCCTTTAATGAGCAGTTCTTC; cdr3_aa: CASSEGLAAFNEQFF
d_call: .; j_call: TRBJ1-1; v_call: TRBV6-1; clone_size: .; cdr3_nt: TGTGCCAGCAGTGAAGATGGGAGGATGAACACTGAAGCTTTCTTT; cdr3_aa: CASSEDGRMNTEAFF
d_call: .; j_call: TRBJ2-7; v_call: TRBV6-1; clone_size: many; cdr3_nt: TGTGCCCGAACCTACGAGCAGTACTTC; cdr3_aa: CARTYEQYF
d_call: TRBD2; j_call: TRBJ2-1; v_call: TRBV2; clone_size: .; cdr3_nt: TGTGCCAGCACGGTCGGCGGGAGCCCCTACAATGAGCAGTTCTTC; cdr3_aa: CASTVGGSPYNEQFF
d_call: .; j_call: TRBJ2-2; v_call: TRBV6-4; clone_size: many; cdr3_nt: TGTGCCAGCAGTGACAAAGGGGGAACCGGGGAGCTGTTTTTT; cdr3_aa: CASSDKGGTGELFF
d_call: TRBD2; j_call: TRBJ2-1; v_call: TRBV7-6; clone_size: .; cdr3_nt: TGTGCCAGCAGCCCAAGCGTAGCGGGAGGCCCTGGTGCCGGGCAGTTCTTC; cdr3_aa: CASSPSVAGGPGAGQFF
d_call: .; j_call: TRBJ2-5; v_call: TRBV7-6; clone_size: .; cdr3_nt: TGTGGCAGGAGCCTCGGGGGCCGGAACCAAGAGACCCAGTATTTC; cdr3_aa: CGRSLGGRNQETQYF
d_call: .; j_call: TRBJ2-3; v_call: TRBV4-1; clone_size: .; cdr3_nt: TGCGCGGGCAGCGAAGATCGTGACCAAGAGACCCAGTATTTT; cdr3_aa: CAGSEDRDQETQYF
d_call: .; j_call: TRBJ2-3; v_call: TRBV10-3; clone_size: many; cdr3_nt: TGTGCCATCAGCCCCGAGGGGGAGGGCACAGATACGCAGTATTTT; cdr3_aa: CAISPEGEGTDTQYF
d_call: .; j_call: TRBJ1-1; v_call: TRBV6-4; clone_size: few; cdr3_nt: TGTGCCAGCAGCCCCCAGGGTGGTGGCACTGAAGCTTTCTTT; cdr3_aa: CASSPQGGGTEAFF
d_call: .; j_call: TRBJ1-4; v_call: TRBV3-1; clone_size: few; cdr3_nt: TGTGCCAGCAGCGGGCCGACTATAGCAACTAATGAAAAACTGTTTTTT; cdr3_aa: CASSGPTIATNEKLFF
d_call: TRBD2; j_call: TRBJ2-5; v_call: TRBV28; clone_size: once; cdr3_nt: TGTGCCAGCAGTTCGCCAGGACTAGGACACGAGACCCAGTACTTC; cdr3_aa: CASSSPGLGHETQYF
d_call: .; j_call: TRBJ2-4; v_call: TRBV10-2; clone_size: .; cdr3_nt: TGCGCCAGCAGTGACCCGGGGCTGCGAGCCAAAGACATTCAGTACTTC; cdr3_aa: CASSDPGLRAKDIQYF
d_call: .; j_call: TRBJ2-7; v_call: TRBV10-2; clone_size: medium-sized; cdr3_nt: TGCGCCAGCAGCGAGGCTACGGCCACGTCCTACGAGCAGTACTTC; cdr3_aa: CASSEATATSYEQYF
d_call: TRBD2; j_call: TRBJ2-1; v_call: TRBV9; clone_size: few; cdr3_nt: TGTGCCAGCAGCGTAGGTAGCGGGAGTTACAATGAGCAGTTCTTC; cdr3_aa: CASSVGSGSYNEQFF
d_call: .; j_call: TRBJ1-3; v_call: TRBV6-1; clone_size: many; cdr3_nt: TGTGCCAGCAGTCCCCGAAGGGGGGCTGGAAACACCATATATTTT; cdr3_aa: CASSPRRGAGNTIYF
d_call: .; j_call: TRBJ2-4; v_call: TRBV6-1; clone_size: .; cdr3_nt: TGTGCCAGCAACACGGGGCTGGGAGCCAGAAACACGCAGTACTTC; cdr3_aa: CASNTGLGARNTQYF
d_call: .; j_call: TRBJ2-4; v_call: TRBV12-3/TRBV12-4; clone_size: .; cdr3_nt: TGTGCCAGCAGTTTTGGGGGGAGGTTGTACAATGAGCAGTACTTC; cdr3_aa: CASSFGGRLYNEQYF
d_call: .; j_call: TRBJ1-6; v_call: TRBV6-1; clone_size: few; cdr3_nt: TGTGCCAGCAGTGGTGGCTCACCCCTCCACTTT; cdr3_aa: CASSGGSPLHF